This T cell receptor (beta chain) was obtained from a study of neurological immune-mediated disorders (dated by TCRdb to the late 2010s). Study-level background: The study compared peripheral blood TCR-beta repertoires of HTLV-I-associated myelopathy (HAM/TSP) patients, multiple sclerosis patients and healthy controls using UMI-based sequencing. Alongside PBMC samples, the set of approximately 100 TCR-beta libraries contained longitudinal samples, technical triplicates, and paired CD4+ and CD8+ T-cell subsets that had been sorted. The cohort comprised 68 subjects: some 15 HAM/TSP patients, around 34 multiple sclerosis patients and approximately 20 healthy controls. What the research found in general, with its limitations: Expanded clones from different subjects shared no identical CDR3 amino acid sequences, which suggests that TCR-beta repertoires were private in all groups. TCR clonal expansion was highest in HAM/TSP patients and lowest in MS patients, with MS patients falling below even healthy controls.

The germline V gene (reference sequence) supplies CDR1 MNHNY and CDR2 SVGAGI. Trimming takes 5 bases from V and 1 base from J, and the germline ends sit 11 bases apart. Measured from the cysteine to the phenylalanine, the CDR3 is 14 residues long. Only the CDR3 portion is preserved as DNA: 42 bases, with reading frame beginning at the first base. For sorted-subset TCR libraries, about a million sorted CD4+ or CD8+ T cells were used. Peripheral blood was subjected to Ficoll-Hypaque density gradient centrifugation to isolate PBMCs, which were then cryopreserved in liquid nitrogen. The study also sequenced paired sorted CD4+ and CD8+ subsets from healthy controls, HAM/TSP patients and MS patients. This clonotype showed up many times. No cognate antigen has been identified for it. Base quality data are lacking; no much larger clone is found one base away. cDNA was synthesized by template-switch 5'RACE using a primer with a 10-nucleotide random unique molecular identifier that tagged each TCR transcript. Every sequencing run covered 15-18 subjects and yielded more than 200 million TCR-beta sequences. The RNeasy kit was used for extraction of total RNA. The KAPA Real-time Library Amplification kit was used to amplify TCR-beta VDJ regions with primers targeting the TCR constant region and the 5'RACE anchor. A first PCR added sample indexes and Illumina adaptors, and a second PCR then raised library yield. After purification with Ampure beads, the TCR product of roughly 650 bp was size-selected on a 2% E-gel SizeSelection system. Library quality was checked on a Bioanalyzer, concentration was measured with Qubit, and libraries were quantified with the Kapa Library Quantification kit before pooling. An Illumina HiSeq 2500 sequenced the libraries paired-end 2 x 150 bp. To increase sequence diversity, roughly 24-32% phiX was spiked into each library pool. As for the authors' bioinformatics: Quality-filtered reads were processed with the UMI-based MiGEC pipeline, which removed over 75% of raw TCR sequences during error correction. VDJ genes were aligned to IMGT germline references, and clonotypes were defined by unique CDR3 amino acid sequence plus V-J genes. Clonal expansion, Shannon diversity and CDR3 relatedness (CalcPairwiseDistances, ClusterSamples) were evaluated with VDJtools, and phylogenetic trees were built with CLCbio workbench. A clone was classed as expanded if it had 8 or more unique UMIs, a cutoff based on coefficient-of-variation modelling across technical triplicates. TCRdb reworked the public reads: Q25 trimming with fastp, MiXCR clone assembly, productive beta chains retained. Rows with one shared CDR3 protein collapse into an entry with the most common genes and DNA. The V and J calls were not made by the authors but by TCRdb's processing. This sample is represented by approximately 41,000 distinct CDR3 sequences; around 13% of them were singletons. The top ten hold around 4% of the sample.

The sequencing sample was made of CD4+ T cells from blood. The V gene is TRBV6-6 and the J gene is TRBJ1-1; the D gene is unclear. This receptor was identified in a woman aged 55-69 years with HTLV-1-associated myelopathy (HAM/TSP). CDR3 loop: CASSVPGGNTEAFF. The nucleotide sequence is given as TGTGCCAGCAGTGTCCCAGGCGGGAACACTGAAGCTTTCTTT.